The next 10 T cell receptor beta chains were all read from a single sample in a study of blood T cells in healthy people across ages. Together with a sample-barcoded 5' primer, a J-beta primer mix was included in a second PCR lasting about 7 to 11 cycles. Via MiXCR, TCRdb re-called the 5' RACE reads, giving one row per CDR3 protein. The sample lists about 1.6 million distinct CDR3 sequences, 30% to 40% occurring once. The material sequenced was blood. The receptors were sampled from a woman between 25 and 40 years old in good health.

V usage is TRBV5-1 and J usage is TRBJ2-1, with 8 bases lining up with TRBD2. Germline CDR1 SGHRS, CDR2 YFSETQ. The V and J ends lost 3 bases and 9 bases, in that order; junction bases with no gene match: 14. The CDR3 loop spans 16 amino acids. Here the CDR3 DNA reads TGCGCCAGCAGCTACCAGACCGGACTAGCTGAGGGTGAGCAGTTCTTC. It is translated as CASSYQTGLAEGEQFF.

The genes are TRBV2 and TRBJ1-1; D uncertain. The CDR3 is made up of 13 amino acids. The V and J ends lost 8 bases and 1 base respectively, with 11 bases between them. Germline V lookup: CDR1 SNHLY, CDR2 FYNNEI. Written as DNA, the CDR3 is TGTGCCAGCGGGTTAGCGGGGAACACTGAAGCTTTCTTT. Translating it yields CASGLAGNTEAFF.

V and J are TRBV15 and TRBJ1-1; D is ambiguous. V lost 1 base, J lost 1 base, and 4 bases lay in between. Germline-derived CDR1 and CDR2 are LNHNV and YYDKDF (reference sequence). This CDR3 is built from 13 residues. The CDR3 loop is CATSRGTNTEAFF. CDR3 bases: TGTGCCACCAGCAGAGGGACGAACACTGAAGCTTTCTTT.

This clonotype turned up a few times. V gene TRBV30 combines with J gene TRBJ2-1; no clear D gene. Germline values: CDR1 GTSNPN, CDR2 SVGIG (reference sequence). The CDR3 has 12 residues. Trimming cost V 3 bases and J 8 bases, with 11 bases left between them. The CDR3 protein is CAWSPLGDEQFF. Here the CDR3 DNA reads TGTGCCTGGAGCCCTCTTGGCGATGAGCAGTTCTTC.

This clonotype was observed a handful of times. The chain couples TRBV6-6 to TRBJ2-1; D is unresolved. Germline V CDR1 and CDR2: MNHNY, SVGAGI (reference sequence). V was pared by 6 bases and J by 9 bases, with 12 bases between. This CDR3 is built from 12 residues. Here the CDR3 DNA reads TGTGCCAGCAGAGAAGGGCCGAGTGAGCAGTTCTTC. Translating it yields CASREGPSEQFF.

V is TRBV6-1 and J is TRBJ1-1; no definite D call. Germline CDR1 and CDR2: MNHNS and SASEGT. This CDR3 comprises 12 residues. Trimming took 2 bases from V and 4 from J, leaving 5 bases between them. CDR3 sequence: CASSETPTEAFF. The CDR3 DNA follows: TGTGCCAGCAGTGAAACGCCCACTGAAGCTTTCTTT.

Concerning this clonotype itself: A read error may explain this, as a much larger clone is one base away. This rearrangement joins TRBV20-1 to TRBJ2-5, with TRBD2 matching 7 bases. This CDR3 comprises 16 residues. Germline V gene sequence: CDR1 DFQATT, CDR2 SNEGSKA (reference sequence). V shed 6 bases, J shed 1 base, and the junction held 14 bases outside the gene matches. In DNA form, the CDR3 reads TGCAGTGCCACCTGGGAGGGTGGCGGGGTCCAAGAGACCCAGTACTTC. Translated: CSATWEGGGVQETQYF.

This clonotype was observed a few times. This chain joins TRBV29-1 and TRBJ2-7; D is possibly TRBD1 (7 bases). Germline lookup yields CDR1 SQVTM and CDR2 ANQGSEA. This CDR3 has 15 residues. The CDR3 here is CNALHLEGAEYEQYF. The CDR3 region has the DNA TGCAACGCGTTGCATCTGGAGGGGGCGGAATACGAGCAGTACTTC.

DNA for the CDR3: TGTGCCAGCAGCTTTAGTCTAGGCGAGACGTACGAGCAGTACTTC. Its protein product is CASSFSLGETYEQYF. V gene TRBV5-5 combines with J gene TRBJ2-7; D gene unclear. The CDR3 has 15 amino acids. V gave up 2 bases and J gave up 4 bases, with 16 bases separating them. Per the germline V gene, CDR1 is SGHKS and CDR2 is YYEKEE (reference sequence).

This clonotype was detected a few times. The CDR3 region is CSARDINPPGESSYEQYF. The CDR3 nucleotides read TGCAGTGCTAGAGATATTAACCCCCCAGGGGAGAGCTCCTACGAGCAGTACTTC. V usage is TRBV20-1 and J usage is TRBJ2-7, with a possible D match to TRBD1 (6 bases). Germline lookup yields CDR1 DFQATT and CDR2 SNEGSKA (reference sequence). Trimming cost V 0 bases and J 0 bases, with 21 bases left between them. This CDR3 contains 18 residues.